These T cell receptor beta chains were read from a single sample in a study of T-cell memory formation after mild COVID-19. TCRdb called the 5' RACE reads again in MiXCR, with one record for every CDR3 protein. The table has just under 550,000 distinct CDR3 sequences, around 21% seen once. The specimen was PBMCs or a T cell subset sorted from them (not recorded which). All receptors come from an adult woman who had mild COVID-19 (a few samples of this study predate the infection). Cell type and time point are not known. Both conserved end residues are part of each CDR3. Each record gives: clone size, V gene, D gene, J gene, CDR3 DNA, CDR3 protein. A D gene is named only where the DNA matches it firmly. Size is stated for part of the rows, as once, few or many counts, or as a class when the clone is expanded.

abundance: few
v_gene: TRBV19
d_gene: TRBD1
j_gene: TRBJ1-1
CDR3nt: TGTGCCAGTAGACAGGGGGCGCTCACTGAAGCTTTCTTT
CDR3aa: CASRQGALTEAFF

abundance: -
v_gene: TRBV4-1
d_gene: -
j_gene: TRBJ2-2
CDR3nt: TGCGCCAGCAGCCAAGACCCAACGGGATTGAACACCGGGGAGCTGTTTTTT
CDR3aa: CASSQDPTGLNTGELFF

abundance: -
v_gene: TRBV6-2/TRBV6-3
d_gene: -
j_gene: TRBJ1-2
CDR3nt: TGTGCCAGCAGTCACTCGAATCTTGTCCGGGGGAAGGACTATGGCTACACCTTC
CDR3aa: CASSHSNLVRGKDYGYTF

abundance: few
v_gene: TRBV12-3/TRBV12-4
d_gene: TRBD1
j_gene: TRBJ1-1
CDR3nt: TGTGCCATCAAGGGGGCGAACATGAACACTGAAGCTTTCTTT
CDR3aa: CAIKGANMNTEAFF

abundance: few
v_gene: TRBV9
d_gene: -
j_gene: TRBJ2-1
CDR3nt: TGTGCCAGCAGCCAAGGGATGGGCTCAACGAATGAGCAGTTCTTC
CDR3aa: CASSQGMGSTNEQFF

abundance: -
v_gene: TRBV5-1
d_gene: TRBD1
j_gene: TRBJ2-5
CDR3nt: TGCGCCAGCAGCCACAGGGGCCCGAGAGAGACCCAGTACTTC
CDR3aa: CASSHRGPRETQYF

abundance: once
v_gene: TRBV7-9
d_gene: TRBD1
j_gene: TRBJ1-2
CDR3nt: TGTGCCAGCAGAGAGTCCGGGACAGATTATGGCTACACCTTC
CDR3aa: CASRESGTDYGYTF

abundance: -
v_gene: TRBV7-8
d_gene: TRBD1
j_gene: TRBJ1-1
CDR3nt: TGTGCCAGCAGCTTACCCTCTGGACAGGGGGCTGCTGAAGCTTTCTTT
CDR3aa: CASSLPSGQGAAEAFF

abundance: -
v_gene: TRBV5-6
d_gene: -
j_gene: TRBJ2-5
CDR3nt: TGTGCCAGCAGCCGAAGATCGTTGGGAGGAGAGACCCAGTACTTC
CDR3aa: CASSRRSLGGETQYF

abundance: few
v_gene: TRBV20-1
d_gene: -
j_gene: TRBJ2-1
CDR3nt: TGCAGTGCTAGAAGGGGCCCCTGGGAGCAGTTCTTC
CDR3aa: CSARRGPWEQFF

abundance: few
v_gene: TRBV6-2/TRBV6-3
d_gene: -
j_gene: TRBJ1-1
CDR3nt: TGTGCCAGCAGTCCGGGACCTTGGGACACTGAAGCTTTCTTT
CDR3aa: CASSPGPWDTEAFF

abundance: -
v_gene: TRBV19
d_gene: TRBD2
j_gene: TRBJ2-1
CDR3nt: TGTGCCAGTTCTAAAGGAGCGGGGGTCGGCAATGAGCAGTTCTTC
CDR3aa: CASSKGAGVGNEQFF

abundance: few
v_gene: TRBV7-9
d_gene: -
j_gene: TRBJ2-7
CDR3nt: TGTGCCAGCAGCTCCCCTTTGGGCAGTCACTCCTACGAGCAGTACTTC
CDR3aa: CASSSPLGSHSYEQYF

abundance: few
v_gene: TRBV6-2/TRBV6-3
d_gene: TRBD2
j_gene: TRBJ2-7
CDR3nt: TGTGCCAGCAGTTACCCGGGACTAGCGGGGAGTGGGAACGAGCAGTACTTC
CDR3aa: CASSYPGLAGSGNEQYF

abundance: many
v_gene: TRBV28
d_gene: TRBD2
j_gene: TRBJ2-7
CDR3nt: TGTGCCAGCAGTTTACTAGCGGGAGTTGGAGAGCAGTACTTC
CDR3aa: CASSLLAGVGEQYF

abundance: -
v_gene: TRBV12-3/TRBV12-4
d_gene: TRBD1
j_gene: TRBJ1-2
CDR3nt: TGTGCCAGCAGTTCGTCTCCGGGACAGGGACCCTATGGCTACACCTTC
CDR3aa: CASSSSPGQGPYGYTF

abundance: few
v_gene: TRBV29-1
d_gene: -
j_gene: TRBJ1-1
CDR3nt: TGCAGCGTTGGAGGTTTCGGCACTGAAGCTTTCTTT
CDR3aa: CSVGGFGTEAFF

abundance: -
v_gene: TRBV5-6
d_gene: -
j_gene: TRBJ2-1
CDR3nt: TGTGCCAGCAGCTCGGAGTCTTATCGCCTTTACAATGAGCAGTTCTTC
CDR3aa: CASSSESYRLYNEQFF

abundance: many
v_gene: TRBV12-3/TRBV12-4
d_gene: TRBD1
j_gene: TRBJ2-5
CDR3nt: TGTGCCAGCACCAAAGGACAGGGGGCTTTAGAGACCCAGTACTTC
CDR3aa: CASTKGQGALETQYF

abundance: many
v_gene: TRBV29-1
d_gene: -
j_gene: TRBJ2-1
CDR3nt: TGCAGCACCACCTCGAATACAAATGAGCAGTTCTTC
CDR3aa: CSTTSNTNEQFF

abundance: few
v_gene: TRBV11-3
d_gene: TRBD1
j_gene: TRBJ2-1
CDR3nt: TGTGCCAGCAGCGGGACAGGGAGAAATGAGCAGTTCTTC
CDR3aa: CASSGTGRNEQFF

abundance: -
v_gene: TRBV7-3
d_gene: TRBD2
j_gene: TRBJ2-3
CDR3nt: TGTGCCAGCAGCTACGGCGGGGGGTTTACAGATACGCAGTATTTT
CDR3aa: CASSYGGGFTDTQYF

abundance: few
v_gene: TRBV12-3/TRBV12-4
d_gene: -
j_gene: TRBJ2-7
CDR3nt: TGTGCCAGCAGTTTAGAGGGACGGAGCTCCTACGAGCAGTACTTC
CDR3aa: CASSLEGRSSYEQYF

abundance: -
v_gene: TRBV12-3/TRBV12-4
d_gene: -
j_gene: TRBJ2-7
CDR3nt: TGTGCCAGCAGTGCTGGGGTTGCCTGGGGTGAGCAGTACTTC
CDR3aa: CASSAGVAWGEQYF

abundance: -
v_gene: TRBV20-1
d_gene: -
j_gene: TRBJ2-1
CDR3nt: TGCAGTGCTAGGACGGCTAGCTCCTACAATGAGCAGTTCTTC
CDR3aa: CSARTASSYNEQFF

abundance: few
v_gene: TRBV4-3
d_gene: -
j_gene: TRBJ2-1
CDR3nt: TGCGCCAGCAGCCAAGATGTTGGGCGGCCGGGCTCCTACAATGAGCAGTTCTTC
CDR3aa: CASSQDVGRPGSYNEQFF

abundance: -
v_gene: TRBV2
d_gene: TRBD1
j_gene: TRBJ1-2
CDR3nt: TGTGCCAGCACTATAGGACAGGGACTGACCGGCTACACCTTC
CDR3aa: CASTIGQGLTGYTF

abundance: many
v_gene: TRBV20-1
d_gene: TRBD2
j_gene: TRBJ2-1
CDR3nt: TGCAGTGCTTCTGCCTGGGCTAGCGGAGGTCAGGAGCAGTTCTTC
CDR3aa: CSASAWASGGQEQFF

abundance: -
v_gene: TRBV6-2/TRBV6-3
d_gene: -
j_gene: TRBJ2-3
CDR3nt: TGTGCCAGCAGTTACTCGTTTTGGGCCCGGGGACAAACAGATACGCAGTATTTT
CDR3aa: CASSYSFWARGQTDTQYF

abundance: many
v_gene: TRBV6-1
d_gene: TRBD1
j_gene: TRBJ2-7
CDR3nt: TGTGCCAGCAGTGAGGACAGGAGGATCTTCTACGAGCAGTACTTC
CDR3aa: CASSEDRRIFYEQYF

abundance: -
v_gene: TRBV24-1
d_gene: -
j_gene: TRBJ2-4
CDR3nt: TGTGCCACCAGTGATTTTTCGGCGGGAAACATTCAGTACTTC
CDR3aa: CATSDFSAGNIQYF

abundance: few
v_gene: TRBV5-1
d_gene: TRBD1
j_gene: TRBJ2-7
CDR3nt: TGCGCCAGCAGCTTTGGGACAGTTGGGGTTTACGAGCAGTACTTC
CDR3aa: CASSFGTVGVYEQYF

abundance: -
v_gene: TRBV29-1
d_gene: -
j_gene: TRBJ2-7
CDR3nt: TGCAGCGTTGAATTGGACTACGAGCAGTACTTC
CDR3aa: CSVELDYEQYF

abundance: few
v_gene: TRBV2
d_gene: TRBD1
j_gene: TRBJ2-7
CDR3nt: TGTGCCAGCAGGACCGGGACAGGGTTTTCCGAGCAGTACTTC
CDR3aa: CASRTGTGFSEQYF

abundance: -
v_gene: TRBV3-1
d_gene: -
j_gene: TRBJ2-1
CDR3nt: TGTGCCAGCAGCCAAGATTCTAGCGCTACGCTCTTC
CDR3aa: CASSQDSSATLF

abundance: few
v_gene: TRBV4-2
d_gene: TRBD1
j_gene: TRBJ2-4
CDR3nt: TGTGCCAGCAGCCCACCACAGGGGGCGCTGGGGAACATTCAGTACTTC
CDR3aa: CASSPPQGALGNIQYF

abundance: many
v_gene: TRBV5-6
d_gene: -
j_gene: TRBJ2-5
CDR3nt: TGTGCCAGCAGCTTGGCACTAGCACTCGGTCAAGAGACCCAGTACTTC
CDR3aa: CASSLALALGQETQYF

abundance: -
v_gene: TRBV25-1
d_gene: -
j_gene: TRBJ2-7
CDR3nt: TGTGCCAGCAGCCGGGCCCTCTTCTCTTACGAGCAGTACTTC
CDR3aa: CASSRALFSYEQYF

abundance: -
v_gene: TRBV7-7
d_gene: -
j_gene: TRBJ2-2
CDR3nt: TGTGCTAGCAGCTTATCTCAAGCGGGCGCGAACACCGGGGAGCTGTTTTTT
CDR3aa: CASSLSQAGANTGELFF

abundance: once
v_gene: TRBV11-2
d_gene: -
j_gene: TRBJ1-3
CDR3nt: TGTGCCAGCAGCTTATTCATTGATGAGGCCTCTGGAAACACCATATATTTT
CDR3aa: CASSLFIDEASGNTIYF

abundance: -
v_gene: TRBV11-2
d_gene: TRBD1
j_gene: TRBJ2-1
CDR3nt: TGTGCCAGCAGTATCGACAGGGGGCCCGGTGAGCAGTTCTTC
CDR3aa: CASSIDRGPGEQFF

abundance: -
v_gene: TRBV2
d_gene: -
j_gene: TRBJ1-1
CDR3nt: TGTGCCAGCAACCCTGAGATGAACACTGAAGCTTTCTTT
CDR3aa: CASNPEMNTEAFF

abundance: -
v_gene: TRBV7-2
d_gene: -
j_gene: TRBJ2-7
CDR3nt: TGTGCCAGCAGCTTATCGTTCAGTCGCTCCTACGAGCAGTACTTC
CDR3aa: CASSLSFSRSYEQYF

abundance: -
v_gene: TRBV24-1
d_gene: TRBD1
j_gene: TRBJ2-1
CDR3nt: TGTGCCACCAGTGATCCCGGACAGGGGTCGTCCTACAATGAGCAGTTCTTC
CDR3aa: CATSDPGQGSSYNEQFF

abundance: -
v_gene: TRBV2
d_gene: TRBD1
j_gene: TRBJ1-1
CDR3nt: TGTGCCAGCAATGCGGCAGTGGACAGGGGGCTAGAGAACACTGAAGCTTTCTTT
CDR3aa: CASNAAVDRGLENTEAFF

abundance: few
v_gene: TRBV25-1
d_gene: -
j_gene: TRBJ1-2
CDR3nt: TGTGCCAGCAGTGTGCCTGGCCGTGGCTACACCTTC
CDR3aa: CASSVPGRGYTF

abundance: -
v_gene: TRBV30
d_gene: TRBD1
j_gene: TRBJ2-2
CDR3nt: TGTGCCTGGATCTTGGGACAGGCGAACACCGGGGAGCTGTTTTTT
CDR3aa: CAWILGQANTGELFF

abundance: -
v_gene: TRBV7-6
d_gene: -
j_gene: TRBJ2-1
CDR3nt: TGTGCCAGCAGCTCCAGCCTTGGGTCCTACAATGAGCAGTTCTTC
CDR3aa: CASSSSLGSYNEQFF

abundance: -
v_gene: TRBV7-2
d_gene: TRBD2
j_gene: TRBJ2-5
CDR3nt: TGTGCCAGCAGCTCCCCGCGACTAGCGGGAGGGCCGGTCCCAGAGACCCAGTACTTC
CDR3aa: CASSSPRLAGGPVPETQYF

abundance: few
v_gene: TRBV9
d_gene: TRBD1
j_gene: TRBJ2-7
CDR3nt: TGTGCCAGCAGCGTAGAAGGCAGGGGGTCCTACGAGCAGTACTTC
CDR3aa: CASSVEGRGSYEQYF

abundance: -
v_gene: TRBV2
d_gene: TRBD1
j_gene: TRBJ1-2
CDR3nt: TGTGCCAGCAGTGAAAAGGGGACAGCCCGGGGCTATGGCTACACCTTC
CDR3aa: CASSEKGTARGYGYTF

abundance: few
v_gene: TRBV20-1
d_gene: TRBD2
j_gene: TRBJ2-1
CDR3nt: TGCAGTGCTAGAGATTTTAGCGGGGATTACAATGAGCAGTTCTTC
CDR3aa: CSARDFSGDYNEQFF

abundance: few
v_gene: TRBV9
d_gene: TRBD2
j_gene: TRBJ2-7
CDR3nt: TGTGCCAGCAGCCCCTCCGGGACTAGCATCAGCGAGCAGTACTTC
CDR3aa: CASSPSGTSISEQYF

abundance: few
v_gene: TRBV12-3/TRBV12-4
d_gene: TRBD2
j_gene: TRBJ2-4
CDR3nt: TGTGCCAGCAGTTTGCCCGGACTAGCGGGGGACATTCAGTACTTC
CDR3aa: CASSLPGLAGDIQYF

abundance: few
v_gene: TRBV18
d_gene: TRBD1
j_gene: TRBJ1-5
CDR3nt: TGTGCCAGCTCACCACCGGAGGGGGCATGGCAGCCCCAGCATTTT
CDR3aa: CASSPPEGAWQPQHF